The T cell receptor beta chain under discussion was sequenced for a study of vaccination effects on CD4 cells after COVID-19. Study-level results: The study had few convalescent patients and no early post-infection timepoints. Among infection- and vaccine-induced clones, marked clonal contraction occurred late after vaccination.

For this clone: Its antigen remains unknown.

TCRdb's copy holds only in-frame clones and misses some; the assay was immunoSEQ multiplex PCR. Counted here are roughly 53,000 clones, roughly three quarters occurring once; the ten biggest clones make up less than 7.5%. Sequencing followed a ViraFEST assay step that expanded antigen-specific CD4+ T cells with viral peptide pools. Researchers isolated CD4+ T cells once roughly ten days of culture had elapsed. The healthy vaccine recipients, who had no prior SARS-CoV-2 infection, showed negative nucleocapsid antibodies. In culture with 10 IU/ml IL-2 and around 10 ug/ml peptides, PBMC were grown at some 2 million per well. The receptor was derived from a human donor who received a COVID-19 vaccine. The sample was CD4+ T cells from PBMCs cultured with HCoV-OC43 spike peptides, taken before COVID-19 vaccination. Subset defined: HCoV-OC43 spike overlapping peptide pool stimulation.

CDR3 in DNA: TGCGCCAGCAGTCCTGACAGCACAGATACGCAGTATTTT. As protein: CASSPDSTDTQYF. The chain couples TRBV10-1 to TRBJ2-3; D remains unclear. V lost 5 bases and J 0 bases, leaving 6 bases between the germline ends. The CDR3 has 13 amino acids. Germline V lookup: CDR1 WNHNN, CDR2 SYGVQD (reference sequence).